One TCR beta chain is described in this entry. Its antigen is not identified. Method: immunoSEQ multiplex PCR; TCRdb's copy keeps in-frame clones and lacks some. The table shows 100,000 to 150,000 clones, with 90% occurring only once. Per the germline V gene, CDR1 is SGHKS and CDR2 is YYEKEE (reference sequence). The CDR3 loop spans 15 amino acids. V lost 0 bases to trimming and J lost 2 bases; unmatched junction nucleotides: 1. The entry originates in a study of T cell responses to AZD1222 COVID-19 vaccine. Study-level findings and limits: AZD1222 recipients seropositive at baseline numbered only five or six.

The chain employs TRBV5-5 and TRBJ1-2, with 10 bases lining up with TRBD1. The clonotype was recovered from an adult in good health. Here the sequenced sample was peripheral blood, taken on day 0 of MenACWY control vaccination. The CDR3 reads CASSLETGGNYGYTF. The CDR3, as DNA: TGTGCCAGCAGCTTGGAGACAGGGGGCAACTATGGCTACACCTTC. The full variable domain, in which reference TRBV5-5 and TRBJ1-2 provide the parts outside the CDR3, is DAGVTQSPTHLIKTRGQQVTLRCSPISGHKSVSWYQQVLGQGPQFIFQYYEKEERGRGNFPDRFSARQFPNYSSELNVNALLLGDSALYLCASSLETGGNYGYTFGSGTRLTVV.